This T cell receptor (beta chain) is from a study of blood T cell repertoires in COVID-19. Turning to the study itself: Samples representing acute and convalescent COVID-19 were sourced from the United States, Italy and Spain. T cells, B-cell-depleted T cells, or PBMCs supplied cDNA or gDNA.

V lost 2 bases and J 5 bases, leaving 15 bases between the germline ends. There are 15 residues in the CDR3. In germline, CDR1 is SGHDN, CDR2 FVKESK. Per the study methods: The assay estimated nucleated cells by amplifying reference gene primers. The data were produced by immunoSEQ multiplex PCR, yet TCRdb's version contains in-frame clones alone and is incomplete. D and trimming come from the DNA, and the V and J calls and clone size come from that table. This sample has 130,000 or so clones, with 84% found just once. Seattle cases were enrolled at active infection and followed longitudinally. The sequenced sample was peripheral blood. The chain has TRBV14 and TRBJ1-1, with D perhaps TRBD1 (5 bases). This TCR was recovered from a man younger than 45 with COVID-19, enrolled during active disease. The CDR3 here is CASSQQTIRGTEAFF. CDR3 bases: TGTGCCAGCAGCCAACAAACAATACGGGGGACTGAAGCTTTCTTT.